This T cell receptor (beta chain) was captured in a study of blood T cell repertoires in COVID-19. Study context: Specimens from acute and convalescent COVID-19 originated in the United States, Italy and Spain. Sample material is recorded as cDNA or gDNA derived from T cells, B-cell-depleted T cells, or PBMCs.

The table lists this clone with a count of one. The CDR3 totals 14 residues. V was trimmed by 6 bases and J by 5 bases, leaving 16 bases between them. In germline, CDR1 is MGHDK, CDR2 SYGVNS. As originally analysed: Amplifying reference gene primers gave estimates of nucleated cell counts. The assay was immunoSEQ multiplex PCR, and TCRdb's table has in-frame clones only and misses some. V and J calls and clone size are copied from that table; D and trimming were computed from the DNA. The table records a few hundred thousand clones, roughly 90% of them present only once. Sequenced sample: peripheral blood. The chain recombines TRBV25-1 with TRBJ1-1, with D maybe TRBD1 (5 bases). This TCR came from a man in his forties or fifties with acute or convalescent COVID-19. For the CDR3, the DNA is TGTGCCAGCAGGGGGGGAGGAAGTTGGACTGAAGCTTTCTTT. Translating gives CASRGGGSWTEAFF.